The clone carrying this T cell receptor beta chain has a count of ten or more. Its target is unknown. The junction departs from the called germline gene at one end, perhaps through a read error. This specimen belongs to a study of T cells in Graves' hyperthyroidism and ophthalmopathy. Whole-study findings and limits: Appearing also in blood were most of the thyroid clonotypes expanded above 0.001.

Amplification of TCR beta CDR3 regions used RNA as the template. The study used the HTBI primer set for a first-round RT-PCR of the TCR CDR3. TCRdb independently ran MiXCR on the multiplex PCR reads; one entry per CDR3 protein. The sample lists about 130,000 distinct CDR3 sequences, roughly a fifth occurring once. Germline CDR1 reads SQVTM; CDR2 reads ANQGSEA. This CDR3 region has 14 residues. The sequence derives from a woman in her 50s with Graves' hyperthyroidism that later progressed to Graves' ophthalmopathy. Sequencing used blood. V is TRBV29-1 and J is TRBJ2-1; the D gene is possibly TRBD2 (7 bases). In nucleotides, the CDR3 is TGCAGCGTTAAAGAGGGGGGAGGGGGCAATGAGCAGTTCTTC. Protein sequence: CSVKEGGGGNEQFF.